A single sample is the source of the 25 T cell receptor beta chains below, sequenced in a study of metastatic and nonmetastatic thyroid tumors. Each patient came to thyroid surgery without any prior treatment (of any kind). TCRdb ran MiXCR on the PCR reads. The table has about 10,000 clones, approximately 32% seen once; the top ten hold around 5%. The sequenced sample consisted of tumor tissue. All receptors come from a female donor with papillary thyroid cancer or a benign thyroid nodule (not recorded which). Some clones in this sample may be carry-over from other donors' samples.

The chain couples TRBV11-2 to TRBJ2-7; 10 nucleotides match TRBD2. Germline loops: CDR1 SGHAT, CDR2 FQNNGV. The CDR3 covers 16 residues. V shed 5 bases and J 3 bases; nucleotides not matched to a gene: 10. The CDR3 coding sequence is TGTGCCAGCAGCCCATATAGGACTAGCGGACGCTACGAGCAGTACTTC. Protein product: CASSPYRTSGRYEQYF.

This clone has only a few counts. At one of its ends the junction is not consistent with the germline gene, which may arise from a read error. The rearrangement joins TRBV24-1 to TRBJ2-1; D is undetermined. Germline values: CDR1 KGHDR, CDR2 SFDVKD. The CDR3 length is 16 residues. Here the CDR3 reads CATSDPDALSHNEQFF. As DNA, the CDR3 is TGTGCCACCAGTGACCCGGACGCCCTCTCCCACAATGAGCAGTTCTTC.

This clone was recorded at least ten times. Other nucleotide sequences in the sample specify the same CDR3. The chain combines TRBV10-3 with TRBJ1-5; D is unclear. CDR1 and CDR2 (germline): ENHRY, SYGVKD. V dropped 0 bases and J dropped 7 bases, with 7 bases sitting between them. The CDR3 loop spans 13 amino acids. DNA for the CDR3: TGTGCCATCAGTGAGTCGGATGGACAGCCCCAGCATTTT. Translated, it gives CAISESDGQPQHF.

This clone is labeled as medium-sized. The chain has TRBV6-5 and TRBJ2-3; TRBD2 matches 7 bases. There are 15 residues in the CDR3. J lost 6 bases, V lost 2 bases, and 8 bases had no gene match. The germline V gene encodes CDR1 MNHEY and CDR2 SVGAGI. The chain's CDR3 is CASSYMREWGDTQYF. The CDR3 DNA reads TGTGCCAGCAGTTACATGCGGGAGTGGGGGGATACGCAGTATTTT.

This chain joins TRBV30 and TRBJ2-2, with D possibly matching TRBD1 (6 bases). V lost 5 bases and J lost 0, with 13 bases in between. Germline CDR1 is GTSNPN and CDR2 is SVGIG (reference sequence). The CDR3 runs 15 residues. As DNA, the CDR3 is TGTGCCTGGGAACAGGGTGACTCGAACACCGGGGAGCTGTTTTTT. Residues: CAWEQGDSNTGELFF.

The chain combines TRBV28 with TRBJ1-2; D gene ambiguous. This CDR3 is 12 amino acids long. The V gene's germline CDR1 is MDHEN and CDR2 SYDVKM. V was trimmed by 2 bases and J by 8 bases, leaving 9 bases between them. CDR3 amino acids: CASSLGFRGYTF. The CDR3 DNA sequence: TGTGCCAGCAGTTTAGGGTTCCGGGGCTACACCTTC.

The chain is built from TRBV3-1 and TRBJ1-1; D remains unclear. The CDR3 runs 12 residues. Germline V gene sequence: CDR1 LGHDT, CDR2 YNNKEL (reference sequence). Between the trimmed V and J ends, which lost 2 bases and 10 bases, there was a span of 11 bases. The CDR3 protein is CASSQRTQPAFF. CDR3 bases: TGTGCCAGCAGCCAAAGAACCCAGCCAGCTTTCTTT.

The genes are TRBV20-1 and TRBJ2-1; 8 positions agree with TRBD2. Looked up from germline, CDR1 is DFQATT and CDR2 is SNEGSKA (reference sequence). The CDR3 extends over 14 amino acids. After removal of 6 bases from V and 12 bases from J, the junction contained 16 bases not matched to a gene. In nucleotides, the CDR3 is TGCAGTGCAGCCGGGACTAGGAGGGGCTCAGTGCAGTTCTTC. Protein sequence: CSAAGTRRGSVQFF.

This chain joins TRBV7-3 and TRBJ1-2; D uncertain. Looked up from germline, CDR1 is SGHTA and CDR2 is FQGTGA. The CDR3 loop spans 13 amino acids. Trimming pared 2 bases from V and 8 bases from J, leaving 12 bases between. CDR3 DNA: TGTGCCAGCAGCTTAGCCGGGCTTGAAGGCTACACCTTC. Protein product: CASSLAGLEGYTF.

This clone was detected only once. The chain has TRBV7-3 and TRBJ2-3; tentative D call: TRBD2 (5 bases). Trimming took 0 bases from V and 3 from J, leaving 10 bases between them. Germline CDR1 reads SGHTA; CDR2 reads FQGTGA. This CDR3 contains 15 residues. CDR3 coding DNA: TGTGCCAGCAGCTTAACCGTGGGAGCAACAGATACGCAGTATTTT. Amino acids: CASSLTVGATDTQYF.

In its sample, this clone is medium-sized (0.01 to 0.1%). This CDR3 reads CASSLVRTGGQPQHF. The CDR3 DNA reads as TGTGCCAGCAGTTTAGTTAGGACGGGAGGTCAGCCCCAGCATTTT. The V and J genes are TRBV12-3 or TRBV12-4 and TRBJ1-5; unclear D gene. Trimming pared 1 base from V and 6 bases from J, leaving 13 bases between. This CDR3 has 15 amino acids.

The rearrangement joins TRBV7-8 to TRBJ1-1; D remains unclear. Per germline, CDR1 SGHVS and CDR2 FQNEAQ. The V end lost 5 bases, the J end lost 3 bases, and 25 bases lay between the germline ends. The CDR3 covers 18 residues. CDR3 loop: CASSRTTASGIGYTEAFF. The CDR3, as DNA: TGTGCCAGCAGCCGGACCACCGCATCGGGGATTGGGTACACTGAAGCTTTCTTT.

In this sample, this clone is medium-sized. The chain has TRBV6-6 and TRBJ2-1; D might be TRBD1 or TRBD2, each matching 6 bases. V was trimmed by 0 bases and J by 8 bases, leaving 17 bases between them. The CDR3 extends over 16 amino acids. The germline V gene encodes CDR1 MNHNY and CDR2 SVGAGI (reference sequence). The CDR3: CASSYSIRGVSDEQFF. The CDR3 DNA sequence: TGTGCCAGCAGTTACTCGATTAGGGGGGTCTCGGATGAGCAGTTCTTC.

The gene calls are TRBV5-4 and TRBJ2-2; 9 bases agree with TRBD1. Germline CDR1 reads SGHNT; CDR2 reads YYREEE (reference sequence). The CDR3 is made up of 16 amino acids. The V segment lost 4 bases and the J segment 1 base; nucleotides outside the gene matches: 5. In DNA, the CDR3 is TGTGCCAGCAGCCCCCCGGGACAGGGGAACACCGGGGAGCTGTTTTTT. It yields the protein CASSPPGQGNTGELFF.

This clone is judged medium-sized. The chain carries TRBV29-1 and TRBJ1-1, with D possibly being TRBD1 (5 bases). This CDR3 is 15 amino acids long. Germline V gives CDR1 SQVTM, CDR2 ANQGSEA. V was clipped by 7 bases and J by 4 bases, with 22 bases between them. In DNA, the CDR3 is TGCAGCGCCGACGGGCAGGCGTTAGGGACCACTGAAGCTTTCTTT. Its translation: CSADGQALGTTEAFF.

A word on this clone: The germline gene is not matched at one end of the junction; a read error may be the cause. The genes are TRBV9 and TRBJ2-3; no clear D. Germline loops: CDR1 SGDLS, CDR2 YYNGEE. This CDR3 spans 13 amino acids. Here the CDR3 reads CASIVGRTDTQYF. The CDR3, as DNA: TGTGCCAGCATCGTAGGAAGAACAGATACTCAGTATTTT.

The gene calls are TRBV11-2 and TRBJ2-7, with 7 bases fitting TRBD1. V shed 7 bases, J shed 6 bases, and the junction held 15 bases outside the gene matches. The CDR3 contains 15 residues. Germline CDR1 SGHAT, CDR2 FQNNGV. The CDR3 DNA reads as TGTGCCAGCAACTTCTGGGGACAGTCAAGAGCCGAGCAGTACTTC. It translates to CASNFWGQSRAEQYF.

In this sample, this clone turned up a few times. This CDR3 is CASIPPRVEAFF. The CDR3 region has the DNA TGTGCCAGCATCCCACCTAGGGTCGAAGCTTTCTTT. The chain uses TRBV6-1 and TRBJ1-1; D is unclear. Trimming took off 7 bases at V and 8 bases at J, with 14 bases between the two ends. There are 12 residues in the CDR3. The germline V gene encodes CDR1 MNHNS and CDR2 SASEGT.

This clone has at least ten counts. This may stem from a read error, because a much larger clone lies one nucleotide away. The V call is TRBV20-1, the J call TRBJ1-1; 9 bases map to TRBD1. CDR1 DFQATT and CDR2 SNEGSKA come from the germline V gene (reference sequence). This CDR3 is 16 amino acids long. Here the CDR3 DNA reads TGCAGTGCTAGTGCCGGGACAGGGAAAATGAACACTGAAGCTCTCTTT. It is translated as CSASAGTGKMNTEALF.

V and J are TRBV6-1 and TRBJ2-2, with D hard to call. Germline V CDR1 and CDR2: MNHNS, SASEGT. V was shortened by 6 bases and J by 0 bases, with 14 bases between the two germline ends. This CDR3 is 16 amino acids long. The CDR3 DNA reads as TGTGCCAGCAGCCCCTGGACGGACGCGAACACCGGGGAGCTGTTTTTT. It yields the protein CASSPWTDANTGELFF.

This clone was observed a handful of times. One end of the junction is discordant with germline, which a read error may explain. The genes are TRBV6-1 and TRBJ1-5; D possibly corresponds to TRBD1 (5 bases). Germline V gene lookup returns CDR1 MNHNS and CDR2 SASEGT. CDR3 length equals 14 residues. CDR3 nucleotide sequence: TGTGCCAGCGGTGGTAGGGGTCGGGGTCAGCCCCATCATTTT. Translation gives CASGGRGRGQPHHF.

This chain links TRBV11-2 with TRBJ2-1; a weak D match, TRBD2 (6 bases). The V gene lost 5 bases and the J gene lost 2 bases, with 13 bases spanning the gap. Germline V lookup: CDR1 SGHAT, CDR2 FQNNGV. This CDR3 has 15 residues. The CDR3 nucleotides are TGTGCCAGCAGCCATACCTCGGGGGCCTACAATGAGCAGTTCTTC. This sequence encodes CASSHTSGAYNEQFF. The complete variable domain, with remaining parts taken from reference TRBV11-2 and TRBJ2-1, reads EAGVAQSPRYKIIEKRQSVAFWCNPISGHATLYWYQQILGQGPKLLIQFQNNGVVDDSQLPKDRFSAERLKGVDSTLKIQPAKLEDSAVYLCASSHTSGAYNEQFFGPGTRLTVL.

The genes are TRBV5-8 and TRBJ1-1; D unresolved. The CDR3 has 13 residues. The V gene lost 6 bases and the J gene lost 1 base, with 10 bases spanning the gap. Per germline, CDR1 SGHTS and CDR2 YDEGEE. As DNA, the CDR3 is TGTGCCAGCACCCGTATTCAGAACACTGAAGCTTTCTTT. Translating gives CASTRIQNTEAFF.

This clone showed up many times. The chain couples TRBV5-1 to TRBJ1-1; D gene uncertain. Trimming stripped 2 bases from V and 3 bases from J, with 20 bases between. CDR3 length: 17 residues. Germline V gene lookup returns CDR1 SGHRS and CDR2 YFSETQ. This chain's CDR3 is CASSFNWGNSPYTEAFF. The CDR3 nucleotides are TGCGCCAGCAGCTTTAACTGGGGTAATTCCCCTTACACTGAAGCTTTCTTT.

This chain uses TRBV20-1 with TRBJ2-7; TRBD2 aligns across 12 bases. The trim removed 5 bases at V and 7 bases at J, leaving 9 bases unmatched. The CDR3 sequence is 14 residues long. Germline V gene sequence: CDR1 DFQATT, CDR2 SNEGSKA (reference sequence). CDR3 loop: CSAPLLAGGTEQYF. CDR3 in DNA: TGCAGTGCTCCCCTACTAGCGGGAGGAACGGAGCAGTACTTC.